This T cell receptor (beta chain) was documented in a study of blood T cells in healthy people across ages. Study-wide results and caveats: PBMCs were not sorted, which prevented a conclusive comparison of naive versus antigen-experienced cells.

The use of a sample-barcoded 5' primer and a J-beta primer mix characterized a second PCR of about 7 to 12 cycles. Carrying 12 random nucleotides, a template-switch adaptor labeled each individual cDNA molecule. TCRdb re-called the 5' RACE reads with MiXCR, one entry per CDR3 protein. The sample records 1.5 million to 2 million distinct CDR3 sequences, about 30% being singletons. This clonotype was detected a few times. Its antigen is undetermined. Healthy Russian Caucasian donors spanned ages roughly 6 to 90 years. Germline CDR1 and CDR2: SQVTM and ANQGSEA. V shed 7 bases and J 3 bases; nucleotides not matched to a gene: 9. This CDR3 spans 14 amino acids.

The J gene is TRBJ2-1, the V gene TRBV29-1, with TRBD2 matching 7 bases. The specimen was blood. The sequence came from a woman in her twenties or thirties in good health. The CDR3 sequence: CSGMTGGGYNEQFF. In DNA form, the CDR3 reads TGCAGCGGCATGACGGGGGGAGGCTACAATGAGCAGTTCTTC.